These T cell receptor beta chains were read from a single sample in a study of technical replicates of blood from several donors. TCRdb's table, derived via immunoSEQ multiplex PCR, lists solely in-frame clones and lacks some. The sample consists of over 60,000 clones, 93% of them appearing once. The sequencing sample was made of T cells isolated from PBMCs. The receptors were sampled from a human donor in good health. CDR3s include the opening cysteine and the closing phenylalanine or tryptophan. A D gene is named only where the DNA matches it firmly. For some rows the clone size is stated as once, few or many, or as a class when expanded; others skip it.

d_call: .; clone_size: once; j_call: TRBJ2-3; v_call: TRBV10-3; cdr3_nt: TGTGCCATCAGTGAGTCAAGGGGCCCCACAGATACGCAGTATTTT; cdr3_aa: CAISESRGPTDTQYF
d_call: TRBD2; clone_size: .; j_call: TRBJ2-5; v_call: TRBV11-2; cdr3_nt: TGTGCCAGCAACCTAGCGGGAGGGGATGAGACCCAGTACTTC; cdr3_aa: CASNLAGGDETQYF
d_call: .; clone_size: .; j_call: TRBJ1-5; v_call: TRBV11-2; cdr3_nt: TGTGCCAGCAGCTGGACACTTAGCAATCAGCCCCAGCATTTT; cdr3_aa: CASSWTLSNQPQHF
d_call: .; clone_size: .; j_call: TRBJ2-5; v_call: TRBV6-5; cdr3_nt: TGTGCCAGCGGGGCAGGGCTACTCCAAGAGACCCAGTACTTC; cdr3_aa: CASGAGLLQETQYF
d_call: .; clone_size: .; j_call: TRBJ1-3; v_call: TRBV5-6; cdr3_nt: TGTGCCAGCAGCTTGGGGAGGGATGCCTCTGGAAACACCATATATTTT; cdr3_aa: CASSLGRDASGNTIYF
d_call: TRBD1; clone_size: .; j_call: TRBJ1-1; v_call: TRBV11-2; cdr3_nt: TGTGCCAGCAGCTTAACAGGGGGCGCAGGGAACACTGAAGCTTTCTTT; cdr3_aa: CASSLTGGAGNTEAFF
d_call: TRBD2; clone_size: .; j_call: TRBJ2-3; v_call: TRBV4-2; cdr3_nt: TGTGCCAGCAGCCAAGGCGGGACTAGCGGGAGAGATACGCAGTATTTT; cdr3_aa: CASSQGGTSGRDTQYF
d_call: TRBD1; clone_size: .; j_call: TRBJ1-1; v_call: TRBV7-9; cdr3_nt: TGTGCCAGCAGCTTGGGACAGCTGAACACTGAAGCTTTCTTT; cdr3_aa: CASSLGQLNTEAFF
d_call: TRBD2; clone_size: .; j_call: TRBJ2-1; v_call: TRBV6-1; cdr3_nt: TGTGCCAGCAGTGCCATTGAGAGTTTGGCGGGAGACGAGAATGAGCAGTTCTTC; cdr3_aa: CASSAIESLAGDENEQFF
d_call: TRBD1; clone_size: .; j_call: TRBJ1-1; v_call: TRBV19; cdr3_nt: TGTGCCAGTAGTATCCGGCTAACAGGGGAGAACACTGAAGCTTTCTTT; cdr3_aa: CASSIRLTGENTEAFF
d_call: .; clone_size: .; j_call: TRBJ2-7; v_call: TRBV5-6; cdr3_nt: TGTGCCAGCAGCTCTCACAGGGCCTCCTACGAGCAGTACTTC; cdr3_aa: CASSSHRASYEQYF
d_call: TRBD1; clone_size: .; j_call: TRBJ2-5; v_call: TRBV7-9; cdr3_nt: TGTGCCAGCAGCCCACAGGGGGCCTTGGACTACCTTCAGTACTTC; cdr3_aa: CASSPQGALDYLQYF
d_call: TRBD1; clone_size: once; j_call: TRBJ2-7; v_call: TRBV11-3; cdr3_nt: TGTGCCAGCAGCCGGGACAGCACAGGGGCACCACATTACGAGCAGTACTTC; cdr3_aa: CASSRDSTGAPHYEQYF
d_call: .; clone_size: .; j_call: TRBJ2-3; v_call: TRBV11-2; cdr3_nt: TGTGCCAGCAGCTTAGATTTGGGCGGGAGCACAGATACGCAGTATTTT; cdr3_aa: CASSLDLGGSTDTQYF
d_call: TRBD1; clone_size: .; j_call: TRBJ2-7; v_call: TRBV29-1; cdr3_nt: TGCAGCGTTTCGGGACAGGGGACCTACGAGCAGTACTTC; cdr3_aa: CSVSGQGTYEQYF
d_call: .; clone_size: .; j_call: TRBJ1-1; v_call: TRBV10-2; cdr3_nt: TGCGCCATTTCCGAACAGGTCAACACTGAAGCTTTCTTT; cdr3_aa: CAISEQVNTEAFF
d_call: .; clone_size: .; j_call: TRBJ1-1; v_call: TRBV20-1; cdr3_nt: TGCAACACTGCAGGGTTAACTGAAGCTTTCTTT; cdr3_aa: CNTAGLTEAFF
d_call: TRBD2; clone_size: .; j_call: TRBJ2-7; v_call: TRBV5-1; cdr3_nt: TGCGCCAGCAGCTTGTTAATAGCGGGGAACGAGCAGTACTTC; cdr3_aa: CASSLLIAGNEQYF
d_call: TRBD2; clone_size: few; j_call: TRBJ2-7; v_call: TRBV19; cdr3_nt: TGTGCCAGTAGTCTAGCGGGAACGTACGAGCAGTACTTC; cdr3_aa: CASSLAGTYEQYF
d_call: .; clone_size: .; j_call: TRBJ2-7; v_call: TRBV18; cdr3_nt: TGTGCCAGCTCACCTGGACGGGGGAATCTAAACGAGCAGTACTTC; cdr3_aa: CASSPGRGNLNEQYF
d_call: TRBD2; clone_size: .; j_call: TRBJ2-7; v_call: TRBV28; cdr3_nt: TGTGCCAGCAGTTTATCCCTAGCGGCAGCCTACGAGCAGTACTTC; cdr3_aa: CASSLSLAAAYEQYF
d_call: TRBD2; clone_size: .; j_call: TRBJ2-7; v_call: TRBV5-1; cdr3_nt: TGCGCCAGCAGCTTGGGTAGCGGGGACTCCTACGAGCAGTACTTC; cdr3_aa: CASSLGSGDSYEQYF
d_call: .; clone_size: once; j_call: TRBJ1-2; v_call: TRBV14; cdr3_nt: TGTGCCAGCAGCCCACAGGGAGTCAACGCTGGCTACACCTTC; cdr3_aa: CASSPQGVNAGYTF
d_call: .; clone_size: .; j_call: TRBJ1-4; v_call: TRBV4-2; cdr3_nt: TGTGCCAGCAGCCAAGGTACGGGGGGCAATGAAAAACTGTTTTTT; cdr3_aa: CASSQGTGGNEKLFF
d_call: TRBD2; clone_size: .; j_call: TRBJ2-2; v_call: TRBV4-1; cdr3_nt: TGCGCCAGCAGCCAGGCAATTGGGGGGGGAAGGGAGCTGTTTTTT; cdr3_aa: CASSQAIGGGRELFF
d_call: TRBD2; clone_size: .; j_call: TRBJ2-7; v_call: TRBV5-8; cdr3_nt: TGTGCCAGCAGCTTGGAGTCGGGAGGAACCTACGAGCAGTACTTC; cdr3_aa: CASSLESGGTYEQYF
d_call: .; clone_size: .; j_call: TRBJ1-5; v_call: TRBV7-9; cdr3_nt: TGTGCCAGCAGCTTAGCCCGCCCAGATCAGCCCCAGCATTTT; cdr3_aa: CASSLARPDQPQHF
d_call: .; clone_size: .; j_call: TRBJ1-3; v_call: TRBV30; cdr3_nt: TGTGCCTGGAGTGTCTGGGGAGTCGCTAACACCATATATTTT; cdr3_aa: CAWSVWGVANTIYF
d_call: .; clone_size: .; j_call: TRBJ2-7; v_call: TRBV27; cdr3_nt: TGTGCCAGCAGACAGACCGGCTCCTACGAGCAGTACTTC; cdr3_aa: CASRQTGSYEQYF